This T cell receptor (beta chain) emerged from a study of T-cell reconstitution after alpha-beta-depleted transplantation in children. This sample's TCRbeta library carried unique molecular identifier barcodes. TCRdb re-called the PCR reads through MiXCR, storing one row per CDR3 protein. Seen here are 200,000 to 250,000 distinct CDR3 sequences, 8.5% to 10% observed once, and the top ten hold about 6%. The trim removed 4 bases at V and 10 bases at J, leaving 6 bases unmatched. The CDR3 loop spans 13 amino acids. The receptor's source is a human donor who donated a stem cell graft to a child with acute lymphoblastic leukemia. The sequencing here drew on PBMCs from the stem cell graft donor, taken from the stem cell graft. The chain employs TRBV12-3 or TRBV12-4 and TRBJ2-1, with 8 bases that match TRBD1. The CDR3 DNA reads TGTGCCAGCAGTTCGACAGGGGAGAAGGAGCAGTTCTTC. It specifies CASSSTGEKEQFF.